A selection of T cell receptor beta chains follows, all from one sample in a study of T-cell memory formation after mild COVID-19. TCRdb reprocessed the 5' RACE reads via MiXCR and lists one record per CDR3 protein. The sample comprises hundreds of thousands of distinct CDR3 sequences, 15% to 19% of which are singletons, and approximately 2.1% rests with the top ten. Sequences were obtained from PBMCs or a T cell subset sorted from them (not recorded which). The receptor source for this set is an adult woman who had mild COVID-19 (a few samples of this study predate the infection). Cell type and time point are not known. CDR3s include the opening cysteine and the closing phenylalanine or tryptophan. D genes are given only for firm matches. The listing skips clone size in some rows; elsewhere it reads once, few, many or a size class.

d_gene: TRBD2; v_gene: TRBV7-6; abundance: .; j_gene: TRBJ2-3; CDR3nt: TGTGCCAGCAGCTTAGCTCCCTTGCTAAGCGGGAGAGATACGCAGTATTTT; CDR3aa: CASSLAPLLSGRDTQYF
d_gene: .; v_gene: TRBV4-2; abundance: .; j_gene: TRBJ2-1; CDR3nt: TGTGCCAGCAGCCAAGATATGCCCAATGAGCAGTTCTTC; CDR3aa: CASSQDMPNEQFF
d_gene: .; v_gene: TRBV5-1; abundance: many; j_gene: TRBJ2-3; CDR3nt: TGCGCCAGCAGCCGGGGCCAGCAGGATACGCAGTATTTT; CDR3aa: CASSRGQQDTQYF
d_gene: .; v_gene: TRBV5-1; abundance: .; j_gene: TRBJ1-5; CDR3nt: TGCGCCAGCAGCTTGGGTGTCGGTGGGGATAGCAATCAGCCCCAGCATTTT; CDR3aa: CASSLGVGGDSNQPQHF
d_gene: .; v_gene: TRBV15; abundance: many; j_gene: TRBJ1-1; CDR3nt: TGTGCCACCAGCAACGGTGGAGGTCTTGTAGCTTTCTTT; CDR3aa: CATSNGGGLVAFF
d_gene: .; v_gene: TRBV12-3/TRBV12-4; abundance: .; j_gene: TRBJ2-4; CDR3nt: TGTGCCAGCAGTTTAGTGGGAGTACCCTGGGACGATAGGAGGAACATTCAGTACTTC; CDR3aa: CASSLVGVPWDDRRNIQYF
d_gene: .; v_gene: TRBV6-5; abundance: .; j_gene: TRBJ2-2; CDR3nt: TGTGCCAGCAGTTACTCGCAGGCAGGGGCCGGGGAGCTGTTTTTT; CDR3aa: CASSYSQAGAGELFF
d_gene: .; v_gene: TRBV7-8; abundance: few; j_gene: TRBJ2-1; CDR3nt: TGTGCCAGCAGCTTAGGCTGGACCGCTTCCAATGAGCAGTTCTTC; CDR3aa: CASSLGWTASNEQFF
d_gene: .; v_gene: TRBV12-3/TRBV12-4; abundance: .; j_gene: TRBJ1-1; CDR3nt: TGTGCCAGCAGTTTAGGACAGATGTGTTTT; CDR3aa: CASSLGQMCF
d_gene: .; v_gene: TRBV4-1; abundance: .; j_gene: TRBJ1-5; CDR3nt: TGCGCCAGCAGCCAAGAGGTCAGGGGTGGCAATCAGCCCCAGCATTTT; CDR3aa: CASSQEVRGGNQPQHF
d_gene: .; v_gene: TRBV6-6; abundance: .; j_gene: TRBJ2-1; CDR3nt: TGTGCCAGCAATCCGCTTGGGGTAAATGAGCAGTTCTTC; CDR3aa: CASNPLGVNEQFF
d_gene: .; v_gene: TRBV7-9; abundance: many; j_gene: TRBJ1-1; CDR3nt: TGTGCCAGCAGCACCCAACTGGGGAACACTGAAGCTTTCTTT; CDR3aa: CASSTQLGNTEAFF
d_gene: .; v_gene: TRBV4-2; abundance: .; j_gene: TRBJ1-1; CDR3nt: TGTGCCAGCAGCCAATACAGGGAGTCTCACACTGAAGCTTTCTTT; CDR3aa: CASSQYRESHTEAFF
d_gene: .; v_gene: TRBV12-3/TRBV12-4; abundance: .; j_gene: TRBJ1-2; CDR3nt: TGTGCCAGCAGTTTGAATGGAGAGGGTGGCTACACCTTC; CDR3aa: CASSLNGEGGYTF
d_gene: TRBD1; v_gene: TRBV27; abundance: few; j_gene: TRBJ1-1; CDR3nt: TGTGCCAGCAGTGGGGGGACAGGGCTCGGGAACACTGAAGCTTTCTTT; CDR3aa: CASSGGTGLGNTEAFF
d_gene: .; v_gene: TRBV4-3; abundance: few; j_gene: TRBJ2-2; CDR3nt: TGCGCCAGCAGCCGTCTGGGGCGGGAAGTCGGCGGGGAGCTGTTTTTT; CDR3aa: CASSRLGREVGGELFF
d_gene: .; v_gene: TRBV11-1; abundance: .; j_gene: TRBJ2-6; CDR3nt: TGTGCCAGCAAAACCCCAGGCATTTCTGGGGCCAACGTCCTGACTTTC; CDR3aa: CASKTPGISGANVLTF
d_gene: .; v_gene: TRBV7-9; abundance: few; j_gene: TRBJ1-2; CDR3nt: TGTGCCAGCAGCTTAGAAGGACAGAGGTACTATGGCTACACCTTC; CDR3aa: CASSLEGQRYYGYTF
d_gene: .; v_gene: TRBV28; abundance: few; j_gene: TRBJ1-1; CDR3nt: TGTGCCAGCAGTCAGACAGGACCCCGAGGAGGGATCTTT; CDR3aa: CASSQTGPRGGIF
d_gene: TRBD2; v_gene: TRBV18; abundance: .; j_gene: TRBJ2-1; CDR3nt: TGTGCCAGCTCAACCGGGACTAGCGGGAGGTTGGCGTTCTTC; CDR3aa: CASSTGTSGRLAFF
d_gene: .; v_gene: TRBV15; abundance: .; j_gene: TRBJ1-5; CDR3nt: TGTGCCACCAGCAGAGGGATGATCGGCAATCAGCCCCAGCATTTT; CDR3aa: CATSRGMIGNQPQHF
d_gene: .; v_gene: TRBV7-9; abundance: .; j_gene: TRBJ1-2; CDR3nt: TGTGCCAGCAGCACACTCATTTATGGCTACACCTTC; CDR3aa: CASSTLIYGYTF
d_gene: .; v_gene: TRBV6-6; abundance: few; j_gene: TRBJ1-1; CDR3nt: TGTGCCAGCAGCCGAGGAGGGGTGAGGGCTGAAGCTTTCTTT; CDR3aa: CASSRGGVRAEAFF
d_gene: .; v_gene: TRBV29-1; abundance: few; j_gene: TRBJ2-1; CDR3nt: TGCAGCGCCATCCTAGCGATGGGGGGCTACAATGAGCAGTTCTTC; CDR3aa: CSAILAMGGYNEQFF
d_gene: .; v_gene: TRBV6-5; abundance: few; j_gene: TRBJ1-1; CDR3nt: TGTGCCAGCAGTTACGATGGGGGTGAGGACACTGAAGCTTTCTTT; CDR3aa: CASSYDGGEDTEAFF
d_gene: TRBD2; v_gene: TRBV7-6; abundance: many; j_gene: TRBJ2-1; CDR3nt: TGTGCCAGCAGCCCGAGGACTAGCGGGATTGTGTACAATGAGCAGTTCTTC; CDR3aa: CASSPRTSGIVYNEQFF
d_gene: TRBD1; v_gene: TRBV5-1; abundance: few; j_gene: TRBJ2-1; CDR3nt: TGCGCCAGCAGTCTCAGGGGGCCATCCTACAATGAGCAGTTCTTC; CDR3aa: CASSLRGPSYNEQFF
d_gene: .; v_gene: TRBV12-3/TRBV12-4; abundance: few; j_gene: TRBJ2-5; CDR3nt: TGTGCCAGCAGTTTATCTGTAGGGGAGACCCAGTACTTC; CDR3aa: CASSLSVGETQYF
d_gene: .; v_gene: TRBV12-3/TRBV12-4; abundance: few; j_gene: TRBJ1-1; CDR3nt: TGTGCCAGCAGTCCCACGACGACTGAGAACACTGAAGCTTTCTTT; CDR3aa: CASSPTTTENTEAFF
d_gene: TRBD1; v_gene: TRBV9; abundance: many; j_gene: TRBJ2-3; CDR3nt: TGTGCCAGCAGCGTAATACCGACAGGGGGCTCAGATACGCAGTATTTT; CDR3aa: CASSVIPTGGSDTQYF
d_gene: .; v_gene: TRBV6-5; abundance: .; j_gene: TRBJ1-2; CDR3nt: TGTGCCAGCAGTGTTGGCTATGGCTACACCTTC; CDR3aa: CASSVGYGYTF
d_gene: .; v_gene: TRBV5-5; abundance: few; j_gene: TRBJ1-5; CDR3nt: TGTGCCAGCAGCTTGGGTGCTTTCGGTCAGCCCCAGCATTTT; CDR3aa: CASSLGAFGQPQHF
d_gene: TRBD1; v_gene: TRBV5-6; abundance: many; j_gene: TRBJ2-7; CDR3nt: TGTGCCAGCAGCTTGTACGCGGGACAGGTTTATAACGAGCAGTACTTC; CDR3aa: CASSLYAGQVYNEQYF
d_gene: .; v_gene: TRBV29-1; abundance: few; j_gene: TRBJ2-1; CDR3nt: TGCAGCGTTGAGACAACAACCTTCTTC; CDR3aa: CSVETTTFF
d_gene: .; v_gene: TRBV5-1; abundance: .; j_gene: TRBJ2-2; CDR3nt: TGCGCCAGCAGTACAGGGGAGGCCGGGGAGCTGTTTTTT; CDR3aa: CASSTGEAGELFF
d_gene: TRBD1; v_gene: TRBV19; abundance: few; j_gene: TRBJ2-3; CDR3nt: TGTGCCAGTAGTACGGAGACAGGGACATGGGATACGCAGTATTTT; CDR3aa: CASSTETGTWDTQYF
d_gene: .; v_gene: TRBV12-3/TRBV12-4; abundance: few; j_gene: TRBJ1-1; CDR3nt: TGTGCCAGCAGCCCAACAGGGTTGACTGAAGCTTTCTTT; CDR3aa: CASSPTGLTEAFF
d_gene: .; v_gene: TRBV12-3/TRBV12-4; abundance: .; j_gene: TRBJ2-1; CDR3nt: TGTGCCAGCAGTTCCCAGACAGGCCATCAGTTCTTC; CDR3aa: CASSSQTGHQFF
d_gene: .; v_gene: TRBV5-1; abundance: few; j_gene: TRBJ1-1; CDR3nt: TGCGCCAGCAGCACCGGGGACATGAACACTGAAGCTTTCTTT; CDR3aa: CASSTGDMNTEAFF
d_gene: .; v_gene: TRBV14; abundance: .; j_gene: TRBJ2-1; CDR3nt: TGTGCCAGCAGCCAATCCAGGTGGGAGGGGGAGTTCTTC; CDR3aa: CASSQSRWEGEFF
d_gene: .; v_gene: TRBV12-3/TRBV12-4; abundance: medium-sized; j_gene: TRBJ2-7; CDR3nt: TGTGCCAGCAGTCTTACAAGATACTACGAGCAGTACTTC; CDR3aa: CASSLTRYYEQYF
d_gene: .; v_gene: TRBV5-5; abundance: few; j_gene: TRBJ1-5; CDR3nt: TGTGCCAGCAGCCGGGGCCAAGGGACGGTCGAGCCCCAGCATTTT; CDR3aa: CASSRGQGTVEPQHF
d_gene: TRBD2; v_gene: TRBV14; abundance: .; j_gene: TRBJ2-1; CDR3nt: TGTGCCAGCAGCCAAGTAGGGACTAGCGGGAGGGCGGATGAGCAGTTCTTC; CDR3aa: CASSQVGTSGRADEQFF
d_gene: .; v_gene: TRBV5-6; abundance: few; j_gene: TRBJ2-1; CDR3nt: TGTGCCAGCAGCTTGATCGGTGGGAAGTACAATGAGCAGTTCTTC; CDR3aa: CASSLIGGKYNEQFF
d_gene: .; v_gene: TRBV7-8; abundance: .; j_gene: TRBJ1-1; CDR3nt: TGTGCCAGCAGCCACCCGAGCAGCGTAGCTTTCTTT; CDR3aa: CASSHPSSVAFF
d_gene: TRBD1; v_gene: TRBV16; abundance: .; j_gene: TRBJ1-6; CDR3nt: TGTGCCAGCAGCCAATTTTCAACGAGACAGGGGGGTAATTCACCCCTCCACTTT; CDR3aa: CASSQFSTRQGGNSPLHF
d_gene: TRBD2; v_gene: TRBV5-1; abundance: few; j_gene: TRBJ2-1; CDR3nt: TGCGCCAGCAGCTTGGGCGCTAGCGGGGGGGCCGTGTACAATGAGCAGTTCTTC; CDR3aa: CASSLGASGGAVYNEQFF
d_gene: TRBD2; v_gene: TRBV20-1; abundance: .; j_gene: TRBJ2-2; CDR3nt: TGCAGTGCTGTAGCGGGGGGGAACACCGGGGAGCTGTTTTTT; CDR3aa: CSAVAGGNTGELFF
d_gene: TRBD2; v_gene: TRBV6-1; abundance: .; j_gene: TRBJ2-3; CDR3nt: TGTGCCAGCAGTCTGAGGACTAGCCTCGATACGCAGTATTTT; CDR3aa: CASSLRTSLDTQYF
d_gene: TRBD1; v_gene: TRBV12-3/TRBV12-4; abundance: .; j_gene: TRBJ1-4; CDR3nt: TGTGCCAGCAGTTTACTAGGGACAGGGGCTGAAAAACTGTTTTTT; CDR3aa: CASSLLGTGAEKLFF
d_gene: .; v_gene: TRBV5-6; abundance: .; j_gene: TRBJ2-7; CDR3nt: TGTGCCAGCAGCTTGGGCCTGATTTACGAGCAGTACTTC; CDR3aa: CASSLGLIYEQYF
d_gene: .; v_gene: TRBV29-1; abundance: few; j_gene: TRBJ2-5; CDR3nt: TGCAGCGTTGCGATTGGGGAGACCCAGTACTTC; CDR3aa: CSVAIGETQYF
d_gene: .; v_gene: TRBV20-1; abundance: many; j_gene: TRBJ1-1; CDR3nt: TGCAGTGCTAGAGATCTTTACTCAGGGCTGAACACTGAAGCTTTCTTT; CDR3aa: CSARDLYSGLNTEAFF
d_gene: .; v_gene: TRBV5-1; abundance: .; j_gene: TRBJ2-3; CDR3nt: TGCGCCAGCAGCCTGGACCCAAACCCCCCCGATACGCAGTATTTT; CDR3aa: CASSLDPNPPDTQYF
d_gene: .; v_gene: TRBV4-3; abundance: .; j_gene: TRBJ2-1; CDR3nt: TGCGCCAGCAGCCAAGGATTCAGATCCGAAGACAATGAGCAGTTCTTC; CDR3aa: CASSQGFRSEDNEQFF
d_gene: .; v_gene: TRBV4-2; abundance: few; j_gene: TRBJ2-7; CDR3nt: TGTGCCAGCAGCCAAGGGGTGAACTACGAGCAGTACTTC; CDR3aa: CASSQGVNYEQYF
d_gene: .; v_gene: TRBV29-1; abundance: .; j_gene: TRBJ1-1; CDR3nt: TGCAGCGTCGAAAAGGACAGCCCGAACACTGAAGCTTTCTTT; CDR3aa: CSVEKDSPNTEAFF
d_gene: TRBD1; v_gene: TRBV29-1; abundance: .; j_gene: TRBJ1-2; CDR3nt: TGCAGCGCAGGGACAGGGTTAGGGGATGGCTACACCTTC; CDR3aa: CSAGTGLGDGYTF
d_gene: TRBD2; v_gene: TRBV11-3; abundance: many; j_gene: TRBJ2-5; CDR3nt: TGTGCCAGCAGCTACGACCATCGACTAGCGGATACTCAAGAGACCCAGTACTTC; CDR3aa: CASSYDHRLADTQETQYF
d_gene: .; v_gene: TRBV5-1; abundance: many; j_gene: TRBJ1-2; CDR3nt: TGCGCCAGCAGCTTGGCACGGGGGAACTATGGCTACACCTTC; CDR3aa: CASSLARGNYGYTF